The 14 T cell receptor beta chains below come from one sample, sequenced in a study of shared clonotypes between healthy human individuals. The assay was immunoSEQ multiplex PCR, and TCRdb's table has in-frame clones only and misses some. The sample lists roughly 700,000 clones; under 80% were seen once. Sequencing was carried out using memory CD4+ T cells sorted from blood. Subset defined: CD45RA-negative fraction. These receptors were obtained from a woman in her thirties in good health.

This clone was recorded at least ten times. The CDR3 DNA is TGCGCCAGCAGCTTCTTAAGGGTTGGCACTGAAGCTTTCTTT. Amino acid sequence: CASSFLRVGTEAFF. The chain links TRBV5-1 to TRBJ1-1; D is uncertain. The V gene's germline CDR1 is SGHRS and CDR2 YFSETQ. This CDR3 region has 14 residues. Trimming pared 2 bases from V and 4 bases from J, leaving 12 bases between.

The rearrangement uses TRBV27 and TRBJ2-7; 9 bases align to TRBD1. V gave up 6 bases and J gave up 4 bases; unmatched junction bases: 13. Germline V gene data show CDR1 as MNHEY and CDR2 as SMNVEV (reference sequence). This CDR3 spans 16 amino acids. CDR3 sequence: CASRTVSGTGLYEQYF. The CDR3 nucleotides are TGTGCCAGCAGGACAGTTTCCGGGACAGGGTTGTACGAGCAGTACTTC.

The CDR3 region is CASSYQGATGELFF. CDR3 nucleotide sequence: TGTGCCAGCAGTTACCAGGGGGCTACCGGGGAGCTGTTTTTT. The V gene is TRBV2, the J gene TRBJ2-2; TRBD1 agrees at 8 bases. The germline gives CDR1 SNHLY, CDR2 FYNNEI. The junction had 4 bases not matched to a gene; V was cut back by 5 bases and J by 5 bases. The CDR3 is 14 residues long.

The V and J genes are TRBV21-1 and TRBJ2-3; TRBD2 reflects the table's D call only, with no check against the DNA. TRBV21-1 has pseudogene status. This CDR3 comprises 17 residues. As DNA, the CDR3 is TGTGCCAGCAGCAACCGGGGGAAGGGCATTCGTCAGGATACGCAGTATTTT. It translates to CASSNRGKGIRQDTQYF.

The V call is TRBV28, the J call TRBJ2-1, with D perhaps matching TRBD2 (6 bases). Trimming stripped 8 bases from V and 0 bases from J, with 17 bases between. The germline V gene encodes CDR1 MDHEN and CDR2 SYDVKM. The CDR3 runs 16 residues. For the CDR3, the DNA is TGTGCCAGCTGGGTTAGCGGAATCAGCTCCTACAATGAGCAGTTCTTC. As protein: CASWVSGISSYNEQFF. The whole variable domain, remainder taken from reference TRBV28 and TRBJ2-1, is DVKVTQSSRYLVKRTGEKVFLECVQDMDHENMFWYRQDPGLGLRLIYFSYDVKMKEKGDIPEGYSVSREKKERFSLILESASTNQTSMYLCASWVSGISSYNEQFFGPGTRLTVL.

CDR3 nucleotides: TGTGCCAGCATCCGGAGGGAAGGGACTGGAAACACCATATATTTT. Translated, it gives CASIRREGTGNTIYF. The chain uses TRBV7-2 and TRBJ1-3; D is unclear. V lost 7 bases and J lost 2, with 15 bases in between. The germline gives CDR1 SGHTA, CDR2 FQGNSA. This CDR3 has 15 amino acids.

DNA for the CDR3: TGTGCCAGCTCACTAGACGAGAGGGGCGACACTGAAGCTTTCTTT. Translated, it gives CASSLDERGDTEAFF. The chain employs TRBV18 and TRBJ1-1; possible D gene TRBD1, 5 bases. Trimming took 4 bases from V and 3 from J, leaving 15 bases between them. CDR1 is KGHSH and CDR2 is LQKENI in the germline V gene. The CDR3 has 15 amino acids.

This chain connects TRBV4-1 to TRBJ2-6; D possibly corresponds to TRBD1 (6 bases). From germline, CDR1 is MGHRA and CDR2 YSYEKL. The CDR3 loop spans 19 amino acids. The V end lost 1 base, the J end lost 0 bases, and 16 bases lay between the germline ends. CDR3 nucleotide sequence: TGCGCCAGCAGCCAAGTGCGCCAGGGGACCAACTCTGGGGCCAACGTCCTGACTTTC. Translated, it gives CASSQVRQGTNSGANVLTF.

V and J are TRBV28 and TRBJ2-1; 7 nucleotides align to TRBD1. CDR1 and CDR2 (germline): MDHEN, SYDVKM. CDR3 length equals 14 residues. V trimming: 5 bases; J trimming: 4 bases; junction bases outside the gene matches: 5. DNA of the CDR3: TGTGCCAGCAGTCAGGGACAGTCATACAATGAGCAGTTCTTC. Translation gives CASSQGQSYNEQFF.

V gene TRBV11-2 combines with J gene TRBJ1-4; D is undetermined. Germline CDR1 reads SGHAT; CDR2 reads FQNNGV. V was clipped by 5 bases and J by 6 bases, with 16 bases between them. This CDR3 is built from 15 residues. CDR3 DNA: TGTGCCAGCAGCCCAGATACAGTCTCGTATGAAAAACTGTTTTTT. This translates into CASSPDTVSYEKLFF. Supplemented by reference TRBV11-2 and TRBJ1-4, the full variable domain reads EAGVAQSPRYKIIEKRQSVAFWCNPISGHATLYWYQQILGQGPKLLIQFQNNGVVDDSQLPKDRFSAERLKGVDSTLKIQPAKLEDSAVYLCASSPDTVSYEKLFFGSGTQLSVL.

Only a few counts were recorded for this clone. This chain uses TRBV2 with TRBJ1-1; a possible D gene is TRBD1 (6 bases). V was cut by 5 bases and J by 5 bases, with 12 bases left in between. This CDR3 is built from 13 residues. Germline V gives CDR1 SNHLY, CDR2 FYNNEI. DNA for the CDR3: TGTGCCAGCAGTACCGAGGGGGGGACTGAAGCTTTCTTT. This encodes CASSTEGGTEAFF.

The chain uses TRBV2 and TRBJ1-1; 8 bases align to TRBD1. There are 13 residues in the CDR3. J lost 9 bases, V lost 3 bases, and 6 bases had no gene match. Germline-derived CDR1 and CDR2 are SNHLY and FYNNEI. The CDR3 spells CASSEQGADQAFF. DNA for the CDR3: TGTGCCAGCAGTGAGCAGGGGGCAGATCAAGCTTTCTTT.

For the CDR3, the DNA is TGTGCCAGCAGCTCAGGATTTAGGAATGAGCAGTTCTTC. Its protein is CASSSGFRNEQFF. The chain carries TRBV7-2 and TRBJ2-1; no clear D gene. Germline CDR1 reads SGHTA; CDR2 reads FQGNSA. The germline V and J ends were trimmed by 4 bases and 7 bases, with 11 bases remaining between them. The CDR3 totals 13 residues.

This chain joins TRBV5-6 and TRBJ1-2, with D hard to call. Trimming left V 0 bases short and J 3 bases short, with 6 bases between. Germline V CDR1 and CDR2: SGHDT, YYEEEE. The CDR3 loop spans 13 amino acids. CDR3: CASSLEADYGYTF. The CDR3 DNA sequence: TGTGCCAGCAGCTTGGAAGCGGACTATGGCTACACCTTC.